This note documents a single T cell receptor beta chain sequence. Its specificity is unknown. Looked up from germline, CDR1 is LGHNA and CDR2 is YSLEER. With 0 bases clipped from V and 1 base from J, the junction kept 10 bases outside the gene matches. CDR3 length equals 19 residues. Deep sequencing aimed at 1 in 200,000 to 1 in 1 million T cells' resolution. The repertoire was sequenced with immunoSEQ multiplex PCR; TCRdb's copy has only in-frame clones and lacks some. The sample has about 130,000 clones; approximately 81% are singletons. The data stem from a study of cytotoxic CD8 clonotypes in ibrutinib-treated CLL. For the study at large: When averaged across all of the samples, the counts came to around 260,000 productive templates and more than 80,000 productive rearrangements.

Overall study results and limits: The public clonotypes identified were infrequent and showed contraction or stability on treatment. Circulating CD8+ T-cell counts were tracked by baseline clonality, which exceeded that of age-matched healthy donors.

J is TRBJ2-7 and V is TRBV4-3; TRBD2 matches at 12 bases. The source material was PBMCs, sampled after 12 months of ibrutinib treatment. The source of this sequence is a human donor with chronic lymphocytic leukemia. In nucleotides, the CDR3 is TGCGCCAGCAGCCAAGAAGGTGCTAGCGGGAGGGCGGGTTCCTACGAGCAGTACTTC. Amino acid sequence: CASSQEGASGRAGSYEQYF.